This entry features one T cell receptor beta chain sequence. Molecules of cDNA were individually given unique molecular identifiers that were attached to them. TCRdb independently ran MiXCR on the 5' RACE reads; one entry per CDR3 protein. This sample has tens of thousands of distinct CDR3 sequences, with around 5% found just once. The sample comes from a study of early T cells in non-severe SARS-CoV-2 infection. This CDR3 has 19 residues. Trimming removed 3 bases from V and 1 base from J, with 19 bases in between. The germline V gene encodes CDR1 KGHSH and CDR2 LQKENI. The chain is built from TRBV18 and TRBJ2-6, with a possible D match to TRBD1 (5 bases). The sample was whole blood. The TCR was taken from an adult who was a healthcare worker with PCR-confirmed SARS-CoV-2 infection or an uninfected control (not recorded which). CDR3 DNA: TGTGCCAGCTCACCCCTCACCCAGGGCAGTATATCTGGGGCCAACGTCCTGACTTTC. This translates into CASSPLTQGSISGANVLTF.